This TCR beta chain comes out of a study of cytomegalovirus exposure and HLA in healthy donors. Study observations and caveats: Among TCR beta chains, those listed as cytomegalovirus-associated numbered some 160. Analysis was carried out at a later point, and it linked a missense DCLRE1C variant to TCR beta V- and J-gene trimming.

Regarding this clone: Its antigen is not known.

Germline V gives CDR1 SGHTA, CDR2 FQGNSA. The CDR3 spans 13 residues. V gave up 3 bases and J gave up 1 base, with 6 bases separating them. PCR employed 60 Vbeta and 13 Jbeta primers. Generated by immunoSEQ multiplex PCR, the TCRdb table keeps only in-frame clones and is missing some. The data show roughly 100,000 clones, just over 75% seen once. The V and J genes are TRBV7-2 and TRBJ1-1, with no clear D. Sequencing input: PBMCs. The TCR was taken from a middle-aged man in good health and CMV-seropositive. The CDR3 region is CASSFNWNTEAFF. CDR3 coding DNA: TGTGCCAGCAGCTTTAACTGGAACACTGAAGCTTTCTTT.